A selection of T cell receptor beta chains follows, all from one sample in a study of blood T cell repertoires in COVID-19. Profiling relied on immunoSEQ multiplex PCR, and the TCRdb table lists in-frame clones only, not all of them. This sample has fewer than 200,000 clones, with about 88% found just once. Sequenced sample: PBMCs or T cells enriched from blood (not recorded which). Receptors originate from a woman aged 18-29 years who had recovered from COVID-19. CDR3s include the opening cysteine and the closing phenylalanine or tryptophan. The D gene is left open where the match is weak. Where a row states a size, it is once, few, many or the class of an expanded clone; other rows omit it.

CASRSGVSTDTQYF,TGTGCCAGCAGGAGCGGAGTTAGCACAGATACGCAGTATTTT,TRBJ2-3,-,-,TRBV2
CASSPGQGGGDTQYF,TGTGCCAGCAGCCCTGGACAGGGTGGAGGGGATACGCAGTATTTT,TRBJ2-3,-,TRBD1,TRBV7-6
CASSRDQETQYF,TGTGCCTCGTCCCGGGATCAAGAGACCCAGTACTTC,TRBJ2-5,once,-,TRBV10-3
CASSRGQVLNTGELFF,TGTGCCAGCAGCCGGGGACAGGTGTTGAACACCGGGGAGCTGTTTTTT,TRBJ2-2,once,TRBD1,TRBV5-5
CASSVGLAGPEETQYF,TGTGCCAGCAGCGTCGGCCTAGCGGGCCCAGAAGAGACCCAGTACTTC,TRBJ2-5,-,TRBD2,TRBV9
CSVAGGGETNEKLFF,TGCAGCGTTGCTGGGGGGGGAGAAACTAATGAAAAACTGTTTTTT,TRBJ1-4,-,-,TRBV29-1
CARRQTAETPYNEQFF,TGTGCCAGAAGACAAACGGCCGAGACTCCTTACAATGAGCAGTTCTTC,TRBJ2-1,-,-,TRBV5-3
CASSRQGPYGYTF,TGTGCCAGCAGCCGACAGGGTCCCTATGGCTACACCTTC,TRBJ1-2,-,TRBD1,TRBV28
CSVIPLAGDEQYF,TGCAGCGTTATCCCACTAGCGGGAGACGAGCAGTACTTC,TRBJ2-7,-,TRBD2,TRBV29-1
CASSHKSGQSALYNEQFF,TGCGCCAGCAGTCACAAATCAGGGCAAAGTGCCCTTTACAATGAGCAGTTCTTC,TRBJ2-1,-,-,TRBV23-1
CASNERDRGAKNYGYTF,TGTGCCAGTAATGAACGGGACAGGGGCGCTAAGAACTATGGCTACACCTTC,TRBJ1-2,-,TRBD1,TRBV19
CASSLPTGAYEQYF,TGTGCCAGCAGTTTACCCACAGGGGCCTACGAGCAGTACTTC,TRBJ2-7,-,TRBD1,TRBV28
CASSLATSGYSYEQYF,TGTGCCAGCAGCTTGGCGACTAGCGGGTACTCCTACGAGCAGTACTTC,TRBJ2-7,-,TRBD2,TRBV5-6
CSASSGNGYTF,TGCAGTGCTAGTTCGGGGAATGGCTACACCTTC,TRBJ1-2,-,-,TRBV20-1
CASTADWNSAGYNEQFF,TGTGCCAGCACCGCGGACTGGAACTCGGCGGGCTACAATGAGCAGTTCTTC,TRBJ2-1,-,-,TRBV9
CASSQDPMTSGGNTGELFF,TGTGCCAGCAGCCAAGACCCCATGACTAGCGGGGGGAACACCGGGGAGCTGTTTTTT,TRBJ2-2,-,TRBD2,TRBV4-2
CASSKGADTQYF,TGTGCCAGTAGTAAGGGGGCAGATACGCAGTATTTT,TRBJ2-3,-,-,TRBV19
CASSTGMVRDEQFF,TGTGCCAGCAGCACAGGGATGGTCAGGGATGAGCAGTTCTTC,TRBJ2-1,-,-,TRBV28
CAEKGILPPSSSPLHF,TGTGCCGAAAAAGGAATACTACCCCCTTCTTCTTCACCCCTCCACTTT,TRBJ1-6,-,-,TRBV19
CASTTGIEQYF,TGTGCCTCCACGACAGGGATCGAGCAGTACTTC,TRBJ2-7,-,TRBD1,TRBV30
CASGQGGRSYNEQFF,TGTGCCAGCGGACAAGGGGGCCGCTCCTACAATGAGCAGTTCTTC,TRBJ2-1,-,TRBD1,TRBV2
CASSLERGKNIQYF,TGCGCCAGCAGTCTAGAGCGGGGAAAAAACATTCAGTACTTC,TRBJ2-4,-,TRBD2,TRBV5-1
CASSRDRGADEQYF,TGTGCCAGTAGTAGGGACAGGGGAGCTGACGAGCAGTACTTC,TRBJ2-7,-,TRBD1,TRBV19
CASSLEVSGETQYF,TGTGCCAGCAGCTTAGAGGTTTCCGGAGAGACCCAGTACTTC,TRBJ2-5,-,-,TRBV11-2